A single sample is the source of the 23 T cell receptor beta chains below, sequenced in a study of cytomegalovirus exposure and HLA in healthy donors. PCR primers comprised 60 Vbeta and 13 Jbeta primers. Profiling relied on immunoSEQ multiplex PCR, and the TCRdb table lists in-frame clones only, not all of them. The sample comprises under 150,000 clones, 60% to 85% of which are singletons, and roughly 6.3% rests with the top ten. Sequenced material: PBMCs. Every receptor here comes from a middle-aged woman in good health and CMV-seronegative.

As concerns this clone: One junction end does not reproduce the germline sequence, and a read error may be involved. This chain joins TRBV5-1 and TRBJ2-6; perhaps TRBD1 as D (5 bases). Germline V gene lookup returns CDR1 SGHRS and CDR2 YFSETQ. The CDR3 length is 14 residues. CDR3 sequence reads: CASSQDSGANGLTF. CDR3 sequence (DNA): TGCGCCAGCAGCCAAGACTCTGGGGCCAACGGCCTGACTTTC. Together with reference TRBV5-1 and TRBJ2-6, the CDR3 gives the full variable domain: KAGVTQTPRYLIKTRGQQVTLSCSPISGHRSVSWYQQTPGQGLQFLFEYFSETQRNKGNFPGRFSGRQFSNSRSEMNVSTLELGDSALYLCASSQDSGANGLTFGAGSRLTVL.

The V call is TRBV27, the J call TRBJ2-7, with 7 bases matching TRBD2. Germline values: CDR1 MNHEY, CDR2 SMNVEV (reference sequence). CDR3 size: 14 residues. The V gene end was trimmed by 7 bases and the J gene end by 3 bases; junction bases not matched to a gene: 9. The CDR3 DNA reads as TGTGCCAGCAAACCGGGACTACTCGACTACGAGCAGTACTTC. Protein product: CASKPGLLDYEQYF.

This sequence joins TRBV10-3 and TRBJ1-2; 10 bases map to TRBD1. J gave up 4 bases and V 7 bases, and 9 bases lay outside the gene matches. Germline V CDR1 and CDR2: ENHRY, SYGVKD. The length of the CDR3 is 15 residues. The DNA for the CDR3 is TGTGCCATCAACAAAATCCGGGACAGGGGCTATGGCTACACCTTC. Protein sequence: CAINKIRDRGYGYTF.

The V and J genes are TRBV4-2 and TRBJ2-5, with D possibly matching TRBD2 (6 bases). V was cut by 0 bases and J by 0 bases, with 8 bases left in between. The germline gives CDR1 LGHNA, CDR2 YNFKEQ. The CDR3 spans 15 residues. The CDR3 here is CASSQEEGYQETQYF. CDR3 DNA sequence: TGTGCCAGCAGCCAAGAGGAGGGGTACCAAGAGACCCAGTACTTC.

The chain couples TRBV10-3 to TRBJ2-7, with no clear D. The V and J ends lost 2 bases and 3 bases respectively, with 14 bases between them. CDR3 length equals 15 residues. Per germline, CDR1 ENHRY and CDR2 SYGVKD. CDR3: CAISEGERFDYEQYF. The CDR3 DNA reads as TGTGCCATCAGTGAGGGTGAGCGTTTCGACTACGAGCAGTACTTC.

To note about this clone: The germline gene is not matched at one end of the junction; a read error may be the cause. J is TRBJ2-2 and V is TRBV7-9; 10 nucleotides align to TRBD2. Germline CDR1 is SEHNR and CDR2 is FQNEAQ (reference sequence). This CDR3 has 16 amino acids. The CDR3 DNA is TGTTCCAGCAGCTCCCGGACTAGCGGGAACACCGGGGAGCTGTTTTTT. Its translation is CSSSSRTSGNTGELFF.

The rearrangement uses TRBV7-9 and TRBJ2-5, with D possibly being TRBD2 (5 bases). Trimming shortened V by 0 bases and J by 2 bases, and 7 bases separated the two germline ends. Germline V gives CDR1 SEHNR, CDR2 FQNEAQ (reference sequence). This CDR3 has 14 amino acids. The CDR3: CASSLALVQETQYF. The CDR3 bases are TGTGCCAGCAGCTTAGCACTAGTGCAAGAGACCCAGTACTTC.

The V gene is TRBV5-1, the J gene TRBJ2-1; unclear D gene. The CDR3 length is 15 residues. Germline V gives CDR1 SGHRS, CDR2 YFSETQ. V was shortened by 2 bases and J by 3 bases, with 12 bases between the two germline ends. The CDR3 sequence is CASSFTNPNYNEQFF. The CDR3 bases are TGCGCCAGCAGCTTTACCAACCCTAACTACAATGAGCAGTTCTTC.

As regards this clone: At one end, the junction sequence differs from germline, possibly due to a read error. The chain is built from TRBV10-3 and TRBJ2-6; a weak D match, TRBD1 (5 bases). Germline V gene lookup returns CDR1 ENHRY and CDR2 SYGVKD. The CDR3 runs 16 residues. The CDR3 loop is CAISESRRSGANGLTF. CDR3 DNA: TGTGCCATCAGTGAGTCGAGAAGGTCTGGGGCCAACGGCCTGACTTTC.

This clone was detected once. This chain joins TRBV7-9 and TRBJ2-1; no clear D gene. CDR3 length equals 10 residues. V shed 4 bases and J shed 8 bases, with 3 bases lying between them. CDR1 is SEHNR and CDR2 is FQNEAQ in the germline V gene (reference sequence). The CDR3 bases are TGTGCCAGCAGCTCCTATGAGCAGTTCTTC. Translated, it gives CASSSYEQFF. The full variable domain, in which reference TRBV7-9 and TRBJ2-1 provide the parts outside the CDR3, is DTGVSQNPRHKITKRGQNVTFRCDPISEHNRLYWYRQTLGQGPEFLTYFQNEAQLEKSRLLSDRFSAERPKGSFSTLEIQRTEQGDSAMYLCASSSYEQFFGPGTRLTVL.

The V and J genes are TRBV19 and TRBJ2-7, with a possible D match to TRBD1 (5 bases). Germline CDR1 reads LNHDA; CDR2 reads SQIVND (reference sequence). The V and J ends lost 4 bases and 3 bases respectively, with 13 bases between them. The CDR3 covers 14 residues. The CDR3 sequence is CASSTPAGNYEQYF. The CDR3 DNA is TGTGCCAGTAGTACCCCTGCAGGGAACTACGAGCAGTACTTC. The full variable domain, rest sourced from reference TRBV19 and TRBJ2-7, is DGGITQSPKYLFRKEGQNVTLSCEQNLNHDAMYWYRQDPGQGLRLIYYSQIVNDFQKGDIAEGYSVSREKKESFPLTVTSAQKNPTAFYLCASSTPAGNYEQYFGPGTRLTVT.

The chain couples TRBV28 to TRBJ1-5, with 8 bases lining up with TRBD1. This CDR3 has 14 amino acids. Germline CDR1 reads MDHEN; CDR2 reads SYDVKM. J was trimmed by 4 bases and V by 3 bases; bases with no gene match: 2. As DNA, the CDR3 is TGTGCCAGCAGTTTTAGGACAGGGAATCAGCCCCAGCATTTT. Translation gives CASSFRTGNQPQHF.

The chain uses TRBV28 and TRBJ1-1, with D hard to call. The CDR3 extends over 13 amino acids. CDR1 is MDHEN, CDR2 SYDVKM, per germline. Trimming stripped 1 base from V and 9 bases from J, with 12 bases between. CDR3 amino acids: CASSLFIHFQAFF. The CDR3 region has the DNA TGTGCCAGCAGTTTATTTATCCACTTTCAAGCTTTCTTT.

The V call is TRBV19, the J call TRBJ1-3; no clear D. The CDR3 loop spans 13 amino acids. Trimming removed 3 bases at V and 8 bases at J, with 11 bases between. Germline lookup yields CDR1 LNHDA and CDR2 SQIVND (reference sequence). The CDR3 sequence: CASSIAGRDTIYF. The DNA for the CDR3 is TGTGCCAGTAGTATCGCCGGTAGAGACACCATATATTTT.

The gene calls are TRBV6-1 and TRBJ1-1; 9 bases map to TRBD1. Germline-derived CDR1 and CDR2 are MNHNS and SASEGT. This CDR3 contains 13 residues. V dropped 5 bases and J dropped 6; count of bases not matched to a gene: 4. This CDR3 reads CASSKQGAPEAFF. The CDR3 coding sequence is TGTGCCAGCAGTAAACAGGGGGCACCTGAAGCTTTCTTT.

The genes are TRBV10-1 and TRBJ2-3, with 8 bases fitting TRBD1. The CDR3 runs to 15 residues. Germline trimming cut 3 bases from V and 6 bases from J; bases unmatched to any gene: 8. From germline, CDR1 is WNHNN and CDR2 SYGVQD (reference sequence). The CDR3 DNA is TGCGCCAGCAGTGACTCGAAGCAGGGGGCGGATACGCAGTATTTT. Translated, it gives CASSDSKQGADTQYF.

In the case of this clone: One junction end does not reproduce the germline sequence, and a read error may be involved. The V gene is TRBV5-1, the J gene TRBJ2-6; tentatively, D is TRBD1 (6 bases). Germline V gene data show CDR1 as SGHRS and CDR2 as YFSETQ. The CDR3 covers 15 residues. The CDR3 protein is CASSSSRAGANGLTF. CDR3 DNA sequence: TGCGCCAGCAGCTCGTCGAGGGCAGGGGCCAACGGCCTGACTTTC.

This chain connects TRBV29-1 to TRBJ2-3; the D is unclear. V shed 6 bases and J shed 0 bases, with 10 bases lying between them. Germline V lookup: CDR1 SQVTM, CDR2 ANQGSEA. There are 13 residues in the CDR3. CDR3 loop: CSVVTPSTDTQYF. The CDR3 nucleotides read TGCAGCGTCGTGACACCTAGCACAGATACGCAGTATTTT.

With respect to this clone: Within the sample, other DNA sequences also encode this same CDR3. This chain uses TRBV28 with TRBJ1-5; the match to TRBD1 covers 9 bases. Germline loops: CDR1 MDHEN, CDR2 SYDVKM. After removal of 6 bases from V and 5 bases from J, the junction contained 5 bases not matched to a gene. The CDR3 is 14 amino acids. CDR3 region: CASRPRDRDQPQHF. The CDR3, as DNA: TGTGCCAGCAGGCCGAGGGACAGGGATCAGCCCCAGCATTTT.

The rearrangement uses TRBV15 and TRBJ2-1; 10 nucleotides line up with TRBD2. The CDR3 loop spans 15 amino acids. Looked up from germline, CDR1 is LNHNV and CDR2 is YYDKDF (reference sequence). V shed 5 bases and J 6 bases; nucleotides not matched to a gene: 7. The CDR3 protein is CATSRPSGSVNEQFF. The CDR3 DNA is TGTGCCACCAGCCGACCTAGCGGGAGTGTCAATGAGCAGTTCTTC.

This chain links TRBV19 with TRBJ2-3; no clear D gene. Germline values: CDR1 LNHDA, CDR2 SQIVND (reference sequence). The V gene lost 7 bases and the J gene lost 1 base, with 6 bases spanning the gap. There are 12 residues in the CDR3. CDR3 residues: CASTTGTDTQYF. In nucleotides, the CDR3 is TGTGCCAGTACCACTGGCACAGATACGCAGTATTTT. The full variable domain, rest sourced from reference TRBV19 and TRBJ2-3, is DGGITQSPKYLFRKEGQNVTLSCEQNLNHDAMYWYRQDPGQGLRLIYYSQIVNDFQKGDIAEGYSVSREKKESFPLTVTSAQKNPTAFYLCASTTGTDTQYFGPGTRLTVL.

The gene calls are TRBV9 and TRBJ2-6; 7 bases match TRBD1. This CDR3 has 15 amino acids. The germline CDR1 and CDR2 sequences are SGDLS and YYNGEE. Trimming took 4 bases from V and 1 from J; bases not matched to a gene: 2. CDR3 protein: CASSPRGSGANVLTF. The CDR3 DNA sequence: TGTGCCAGCAGCCCCAGGGGGTCTGGGGCCAACGTCCTGACTTTC.

The rearrangement links TRBV7-9 to TRBJ2-1; the D gene is possibly TRBD2 (5 bases). V lost 5 bases to trimming and J lost 2 bases, with 13 bases between them. The germline gives CDR1 SEHNR, CDR2 FQNEAQ (reference sequence). The CDR3 length is 15 residues. The CDR3 DNA reads TGTGCCAGCAGCGTGGTAGGAGGACCCTACAATGAGCAGTTCTTC. It specifies CASSVVGGPYNEQFF.